This T cell receptor beta chain was identified in a study of tumor-infiltrating lymphocytes in primary liver carcinoma. Across the whole study: Donors had hepatocellular carcinoma or combined HCC and intrahepatic cholangiocarcinoma. Samples returned roughly 3.5 to 8 million productive TCRbeta reads, a yield that was similar across tissue types.

Whole-study results and caveats: Blood had a significantly lower top-250-clone fraction than tumors did (p = 0.039).

As concerns this clonotype: Its specificity is not known. At one of its ends the junction is not consistent with the germline gene, which may arise from a read error.

For each extraction, RNA and DNA were obtained together from around 20-30 mg of unsorted bulk tissue. TCR beta cDNA was prepared out of around 460 ng total RNA by means of a constant-region primer. Sequencing libraries for TCR beta derived from three nested multiplex PCR rounds that used slightly modified ARM-PCR. TRBV1-TRBV30 forward primers paired with a C-beta reverse primer drove the first two PCR rounds, about 11 cycles each. Via MiXCR, TCRdb re-called the multiplex PCR reads, giving one row per CDR3 protein. The repertoire holds approximately 110,000 distinct CDR3 sequences, with about 59% as singletons. This CDR3 region has 13 residues. The germline gives CDR1 SGHAT, CDR2 FQDESV (reference sequence).

This clonotype was obtained from a woman aged 60-70 years with primary liver carcinoma and hepatitis B virus infection. The material sequenced was liver tumor tissue from sampling region 1. Subset in this sample: tumor region T1, superior pole. V and J are TRBV11-1 and TRBJ2-7; 8 positions agree with TRBD1. CDR3 coding DNA: TGTACCAGCAGCTTCGACAGGGGCCACGAGCAGTACTTC. Amino acid sequence: CTSSFDRGHEQYF.